The 27 T cell receptor beta chains below come from one sample, sequenced in a study of T cell responses to AZD1222 COVID-19 vaccine. TCRdb's copy holds only in-frame clones and misses some; the assay was immunoSEQ multiplex PCR. Of approximately 140,000 clones in the sample, 85% to 95% were seen once. The input for sequencing was peripheral blood, taken on day 0 of AZD1222 vaccination. The receptors were sampled from an adult in good health.

In this sample, this clone turned up once. The chain employs TRBV27 and TRBJ1-2, with 11 bases fitting TRBD1. Germline V gives CDR1 MNHEY, CDR2 SMNVEV (reference sequence). V lost 4 bases and J lost 4; bases outside the gene matches: 5. This CDR3 comprises 15 residues. Here the CDR3 reads CASSSGQGASYGYTF. The DNA for the CDR3 is TGTGCCAGCAGTTCAGGACAGGGGGCCAGCTATGGCTACACCTTC.

The chain uses TRBV24-1 and TRBJ1-2, with 8 bases matching TRBD1. This CDR3 is 16 amino acids long. The J segment lost 3 bases and the V segment lost 2 bases, leaving 7 bases of the junction unmatched. CDR1 and CDR2 (germline): KGHDR, SFDVKD. The CDR3 DNA sequence: TGTGCCACCAGTGATTCGCGTGACAGGGGTGACTATGGCTACACCTTC. It specifies CATSDSRDRGDYGYTF.

The V gene is TRBV2, the J gene TRBJ1-2; D is unresolved. The V end was cut by 4 bases, the J end by 2 bases, with 5 bases between. Germline values: CDR1 SNHLY, CDR2 FYNNEI. The CDR3 contains 12 residues. CDR3 coding DNA: TGTGCCAGCAGTGCAGAGAACTATGGCTACACCTTC. Its translation is CASSAENYGYTF.

This chain uses TRBV6-6 with TRBJ1-5; D remains unclear. V lost 6 bases and J lost 2, with 14 bases in between. The CDR3 spans 15 residues. Per the germline V gene, CDR1 is MNHNY and CDR2 is SVGAGI (reference sequence). Written as DNA, the CDR3 is TGTGCCAGCAGGCCGGGTCGGGGTGGCAATCAGCCCCAGCATTTT. Amino acids: CASRPGRGGNQPQHF.

The genes are TRBV4-2 and TRBJ1-6, with TRBD1 as a possible D gene (5 bases). Germline V gene data show CDR1 as LGHNA and CDR2 as YNFKEQ. The CDR3 covers 15 residues. Trimming took 1 base from V and 6 from J, leaving 10 bases between them. CDR3 bases: TGTGCCAGCAGCCAAGTTAAGGGGAGTAATTCACCCCTCCACTTT. This encodes CASSQVKGSNSPLHF.

The CDR3 DNA sequence: TGTGCCAGCAGCCTTGGGACAGTTCCCTACAATGAGCAGTTCTTC. Amino acids: CASSLGTVPYNEQFF. The chain joins TRBV5-6 to TRBJ2-1; 7 positions agree with TRBD1. The trim removed 4 bases at V and 2 bases at J, leaving 6 bases unmatched. The CDR3 loop spans 15 amino acids. In germline, CDR1 is SGHDT, CDR2 YYEEEE.

The chain couples TRBV2 to TRBJ1-2, with no clear D. This CDR3 is built from 13 residues. Trimming cost V 0 bases and J 8 bases, with 10 bases left between them. CDR1 is SNHLY and CDR2 is FYNNEI in the germline V gene. CDR3 coding DNA: TGTGCCAGCAGTGAAGCGGGTTTCGGCGGCTACACCTTC. Its translation: CASSEAGFGGYTF.

V is TRBV28 and J is TRBJ1-6; D might be TRBD1 (5 bases). Trimming took off 4 bases at V and 10 bases at J, with 14 bases between the two ends. The CDR3 spans 14 residues. Germline values: CDR1 MDHEN, CDR2 SYDVKM. Written as DNA, the CDR3 is TGTGCCAGCAGTTCCTACTTGGGGGGGTCACCCCTCCACTTT. This codes for CASSSYLGGSPLHF.

This clone came up once. This chain's CDR3 is CASSKGPGTREQFF. Written as DNA, the CDR3 is TGTGCCAGCAGCAAAGGCCCCGGGACTAGAGAGCAGTTCTTC. This chain connects TRBV21-1 to TRBJ2-1; the D call in the table, TRBD2, was not verified against the DNA. TRBV21-1 corresponds to a pseudogene. The CDR3 consists of 14 residues.

V is TRBV9 and J is TRBJ2-1; D gene unclear. CDR3 length equals 13 residues. CDR1 is SGDLS and CDR2 is YYNGEE in the germline V gene. V was trimmed by 5 bases and J by 5 bases, leaving 11 bases between them. The CDR3 here is CASRDSNDNEQFF. CDR3 bases: TGTGCCAGCAGAGACTCCAACGACAATGAGCAGTTCTTC. The entire variable domain, with the rest obtained from reference TRBV9 and TRBJ2-1, is as follows: DSGVTQTPKHLITATGQRVTLRCSPRSGDLSVYWYQQSLDQGLQFLIQYYNGEERAKGNILERFSAQQFPDLHSELNLSSLELGDSALYFCASRDSNDNEQFFGPGTRLTVL.

The gene calls are TRBV6-2 or TRBV6-3 and TRBJ1-3; no firm D call. Trimming cost V 6 bases and J 3 bases, with 12 bases left between them. The CDR3 contains 14 residues. In germline, CDR1 is MNHEY, CDR2 SVGEGT. The CDR3 spells CASSRPLGGNTIYF. The CDR3 coding sequence is TGTGCCAGCAGCCGTCCTCTGGGTGGAAACACCATATATTTT.

The rearrangement links TRBV6-2 or TRBV6-3 to TRBJ1-2, with D possibly being TRBD1 (5 bases). CDR1 MNHEY and CDR2 SVGEGT come from the germline V gene. The V gene lost 6 bases and the J gene lost 8 bases, with 16 bases spanning the gap. The CDR3 runs 13 residues. This CDR3 is CASSQTGARGYTF. CDR3 coding DNA: TGTGCCAGCAGCCAAACAGGCGCCCGGGGCTACACCTTC.

This chain joins TRBV10-3 and TRBJ2-2; 10 bases are a match to TRBD1. The V gene's germline CDR1 is ENHRY and CDR2 SYGVKD. This CDR3 has 18 residues. The V segment lost 10 bases and the J segment 6 bases; nucleotides outside the gene matches: 20. CDR3 amino acids: CATLSGTGALYLAGELFF. Written as DNA, the CDR3 is TGTGCCACCCTATCCGGGACAGGGGCCCTCTACCTCGCCGGGGAGCTGTTTTTT.

This rearrangement joins TRBV18 to TRBJ1-5; D remains unclear. V shed 2 bases and J shed 0 bases, with 5 bases lying between them. This CDR3 contains 14 residues. Germline V gives CDR1 KGHSH, CDR2 LQKENI. CDR3 nucleotides: TGTGCCAGCTCACCAGCATATAGCAATCAGCCCCAGCATTTT. This encodes CASSPAYSNQPQHF.

The chain combines TRBV19 with TRBJ1-5; 9 positions agree with TRBD1. The junction had 9 bases not matched to a gene; V was cut back by 7 bases and J by 5 bases. The CDR3 contains 15 residues. In germline, CDR1 is LNHDA, CDR2 SQIVND (reference sequence). CDR3 protein: CASTKTGGVDQPQHF. CDR3 DNA: TGTGCCAGTACTAAGACAGGGGGTGTGGATCAGCCCCAGCATTTT.

The chain carries TRBV9 and TRBJ1-6; D is unresolved. The germline V and J ends were trimmed by 4 bases and 11 bases, with 13 bases remaining between them. The CDR3 runs to 13 residues. CDR1 and CDR2 (germline): SGDLS, YYNGEE. The CDR3 reads CASSSVAYPPLHF. The CDR3 region has the DNA TGTGCCAGCAGCTCGGTCGCTTATCCACCCCTCCACTTT.

The rearrangement uses TRBV7-2 and TRBJ1-5, with D possibly TRBD1 on 6 matching bases. From germline, CDR1 is SGHTA and CDR2 FQGNSA. V was shortened by 1 base and J by 5 bases, with 15 bases between the two germline ends. The CDR3 totals 16 residues. The CDR3 region is CASSLVGEGGHQPQHF. The CDR3 DNA follows: TGTGCCAGCAGCTTAGTGGGGGAAGGGGGGCATCAGCCCCAGCATTTT.

This chain joins TRBV4-2 and TRBJ1-2; perhaps TRBD1 as D (6 bases). Trimming cost V 3 bases and J 8 bases, with 25 bases left between them. The CDR3 spans 17 residues. Germline CDR1 is LGHNA and CDR2 is YNFKEQ. The chain's CDR3 is CASSHQDVGGLGYGYTF. The CDR3 bases are TGTGCCAGCAGCCACCAAGATGTAGGGGGGTTAGGCTACGGCTACACCTTC.

The gene calls are TRBV4-1 and TRBJ1-2; D uncertain. The germline V and J ends were trimmed by 4 bases and 4 bases, with 16 bases remaining between them. Germline-derived CDR1 and CDR2 are MGHRA and YSYEKL. This CDR3 is 15 amino acids long. The CDR3 DNA sequence: TGCGCCAGCAGCCTTTTCCCTCTGCCGAGCTATGGCTACACCTTC. Its translation is CASSLFPLPSYGYTF.

The CDR3 loop is CASSQTQGLRYNEQFF. The CDR3, as DNA: TGCGCCAGCAGCCAAACACAGGGGTTACGGTACAATGAGCAGTTCTTC. The chain joins TRBV4-1 to TRBJ2-1; 7 bases are a match to TRBD1. The V gene end was trimmed by 2 bases and the J gene end by 4 bases; junction bases not matched to a gene: 8. This CDR3 spans 16 amino acids. Germline V gene lookup returns CDR1 MGHRA and CDR2 YSYEKL.

The chain recombines TRBV24-1 with TRBJ2-3, with TRBD1 matching over 7 bases. V shed 0 bases, J shed 1 base, and the junction held 3 bases outside the gene matches. Germline CDR1 reads KGHDR; CDR2 reads SFDVKD. The CDR3 is made up of 16 amino acids. This CDR3 is CATSDLQGVGTDTQYF. In DNA, the CDR3 is TGTGCCACCAGTGATTTGCAGGGGGTCGGCACAGATACGCAGTATTTT.

V is TRBV3-1 (or the pseudogene TRBV3-2) and J is TRBJ1-1; the D is unclear. V was clipped by 3 bases and J by 4 bases, with 6 bases between them. CDR1 and CDR2 (germline): LGHDT, YNNKEL (reference sequence). The CDR3 consists of 12 residues. CDR3 DNA sequence: TGTGCCAGCAGCCAGGGGATCACTGAAGCTTTCTTT. It encodes CASSQGITEAFF.

This clone appeared a few times. This chain connects TRBV7-9 to TRBJ1-2; TRBD1 matches 8 bases. The V gene's germline CDR1 is SEHNR and CDR2 FQNEAQ (reference sequence). The V gene end was trimmed by 5 bases and the J gene end by 5 bases; junction bases not matched to a gene: 10. This CDR3 contains 15 residues. Here the CDR3 DNA reads TGTGCCAGCAGCACGGACAGGGACCCCGCTTATGGCTACACCTTC. Translated: CASSTDRDPAYGYTF.

This sequence joins TRBV7-2 and TRBJ2-1; 11 bases line up with TRBD2. V trimming: 4 bases; J trimming: 8 bases; junction bases outside the gene matches: 7. CDR1 and CDR2 from the germline V gene are SGHTA and FQGNSA. CDR3 length equals 15 residues. As DNA, the CDR3 is TGTGCCAGCAGCTCTTTAGCGGGGGGGCCGTATGAGCAGTTCTTC. Translating it yields CASSSLAGGPYEQFF. Filled out from reference TRBV7-2 and TRBJ2-1, the complete variable domain reads GAGVSQSPSNKVTEKGKDVELRCDPISGHTALYWYRQSLGQGLEFLIYFQGNSAPDKSGLPSDRFSAERTGGSVSTLTIQRTQQEDSAVYLCASSSLAGGPYEQFFGPGTRLTVL.

This rearrangement joins TRBV2 to TRBJ1-5; D not certain. Trimming cost V 5 bases and J 3 bases, with 11 bases left between them. The CDR3 has 14 amino acids. Germline CDR1 SNHLY, CDR2 FYNNEI. In DNA, the CDR3 is TGTGCCAGCAGTCTGGGTAGCCCCAATCAGCCCCAGCATTTT. Amino acid sequence: CASSLGSPNQPQHF.

The chain joins TRBV28 to TRBJ2-6, with 10 bases aligning to TRBD1. The germline V gene encodes CDR1 MDHEN and CDR2 SYDVKM. Trimming at V came to 7 bases and at J to 2 bases, leaving 2 bases not matched to a gene. This CDR3 comprises 15 residues. DNA of the CDR3: TGTGCCAGCACGGACAGGGGGGCTGGGGCCAACGTCCTGACTTTC. Its translation is CASTDRGAGANVLTF. The variable domain in full, completed from reference TRBV28 and TRBJ2-6, reads DVKVTQSSRYLVKRTGEKVFLECVQDMDHENMFWYRQDPGLGLRLIYFSYDVKMKEKGDIPEGYSVSREKKERFSLILESASTNQTSMYLCASTDRGAGANVLTFGAGSRLTVL.

This chain connects TRBV5-1 to TRBJ1-2; tentatively, D is TRBD1 (5 bases). Deletions cut 4 bases from V and 8 bases from J, with 21 bases between. Germline V lookup: CDR1 SGHRS, CDR2 YFSETQ. CDR3 length equals 15 residues. CDR3 in DNA: TGCGCCAGCAGCCCGGCCGTCGCGTCACCAGGGGGCTACACCTTC. Translating gives CASSPAVASPGGYTF.